Following are 15 T cell receptor beta chains from one sample sequenced in a study of CD8 T cells in ankylosing spondylitis. Each CDR3 protein is one row after TCRdb ran MiXCR on the 5' RACE reads. The table has some 17,000 distinct CDR3 sequences, approximately 8.4% seen once. Sequencing input: blood. The receptors were sampled from a male donor with ankylosing spondylitis or in good health (not recorded which).

This chain uses TRBV20-1 with TRBJ2-3; TRBD1 matches at 8 bases. CDR3 length equals 16 residues. Unmatched junction bases numbered 9, after V lost 0 bases and J lost 4 bases. Germline V gene data show CDR1 as DFQATT and CDR2 as SNEGSKA (reference sequence). The CDR3 spells CSARDIGTGDADTQYF. The CDR3 DNA reads as TGCAGTGCTAGAGATATAGGGACAGGAGATGCAGATACGCAGTATTTT.

The chain links TRBV12-3 or TRBV12-4 to TRBJ2-1, with TRBD1 matching over 10 bases. The ends lost 5 bases at V and 6 bases at J; junction bases unmatched: 10. CDR3 length equals 16 residues. The DNA for the CDR3 is TGTGCCAGCAGTGACCGGGACAGGGGTTCCGGCAATGAGCAGTTCTTC. This codes for CASSDRDRGSGNEQFF.

The rearrangement links TRBV7-3 to TRBJ2-1; D remains unclear. The V gene lost 1 base and the J gene lost 15 bases, with 16 bases spanning the gap. The CDR3 runs 13 residues. Per germline, CDR1 SGHTA and CDR2 FQGTGA. Here the CDR3 DNA reads TGTGCCAGCAGCTTAAAAGGGCGGAGTAGCCCGTTCTTC. Amino acids: CASSLKGRSSPFF.

This clonotype turned up a few times. The chain recombines TRBV20-1 with TRBJ2-2; D is unresolved. Germline assignment: CDR1 DFQATT and CDR2 SNEGSKA (reference sequence). The V end was cut by 6 bases, the J end by 0 bases, with 8 bases between. This CDR3 spans 13 amino acids. The CDR3 loop is CSAPSTNTGELFF. CDR3 coding DNA: TGCAGTGCCCCATCTACGAACACCGGGGAGCTGTTTTTT.

In this sample, this clonotype turned up a few times. This chain joins TRBV20-1 and TRBJ2-5, with TRBD1 matching over 9 bases. This CDR3 has 15 amino acids. With V trimmed by 3 bases and J by 0 bases, 5 bases remained unmatched. Germline V gene data show CDR1 as DFQATT and CDR2 as SNEGSKA (reference sequence). CDR3 sequence reads: CSASRDRVYQETQYF. DNA of the CDR3: TGCAGTGCTAGCCGGGACAGGGTATACCAAGAGACCCAGTACTTC.

This clonotype was recorded at least ten times. The chain couples TRBV5-1 to TRBJ2-7, with a weak D call TRBD1 (6 bases). Trimming cost V 5 bases and J 0 bases, with 15 bases left between them. Germline assignment: CDR1 SGHRS and CDR2 YFSETQ. The CDR3 has 15 amino acids. The CDR3: CASRCPGTFSYEQYV. Here the CDR3 DNA reads TGCGCCAGCAGATGCCCCGGGACATTCTCCTACGAGCAGTACGTC.

The table lists this clonotype with many counts. The rearrangement links TRBV2 to TRBJ2-1; D uncertain. Germline V gene sequence: CDR1 SNHLY, CDR2 FYNNEI. The V end lost 3 bases, the J end lost 1 base, and 10 bases lay between the germline ends. The CDR3 runs 15 residues. CDR3 sequence: CASSENGISYNEQFF. In DNA form, the CDR3 reads TGTGCCAGCAGTGAGAACGGAATTTCCTACAATGAGCAGTTCTTC. Using reference TRBV2 and TRBJ2-1 for the parts outside the CDR3, the full variable domain is EPEVTQTPSHQVTQMGQEVILRCVPISNHLYFYWYRQILGQKVEFLVSFYNNEISEKSEIFDDQFSVERPDGSNFTLKIRSTKLEDSAMYFCASSENGISYNEQFFGPGTRLTVL.

In its sample, this clonotype was seen many times. V and J are TRBV5-1 and TRBJ2-5, with D uncertain. This CDR3 has 11 amino acids. The ends were cut back, 4 bases at V and 3 bases at J, with 4 bases in the middle. Per the germline V gene, CDR1 is SGHRS and CDR2 is YFSETQ. Here the CDR3 reads CASSLKETQYF. The CDR3 DNA reads as TGCGCCAGCAGCCTTAAAGAGACCCAGTACTTC.

This chain joins TRBV5-1 and TRBJ2-3; D might be TRBD1 or TRBD2, each matching 5 bases. The CDR3 covers 15 residues. Germline lookup yields CDR1 SGHRS and CDR2 YFSETQ. Trimming cost V 3 bases and J 7 bases, with 18 bases left between them. DNA of the CDR3: TGCGCCAGCAGCTCCCCGGGGCAAGGGAAGAATACGCAGTATTTT. Protein: CASSSPGQGKNTQYF.

This clonotype appeared many times. This rearrangement joins TRBV5-1 to TRBJ1-1; 8 bases match TRBD1. J gave up 1 base and V 1 base, and 3 bases lay outside the gene matches. The germline V gene has CDR1 SGHRS and CDR2 YFSETQ. The CDR3 is made up of 15 amino acids. The CDR3 sequence: CASSLTGTGNTEAFF. In DNA, the CDR3 is TGCGCCAGCAGCTTGACCGGGACAGGGAACACTGAAGCTTTCTTT.

This clonotype was detected many times. The gene calls are TRBV12-3 or TRBV12-4 and TRBJ1-4; 10 bases are a match to TRBD1. V trimming: 6 bases; J trimming: 7 bases; junction bases outside the gene matches: 2. The CDR3 is made up of 13 amino acids. CDR3 loop: CASRGTGVEKLFF. CDR3 DNA sequence: TGTGCCAGCAGAGGGACAGGGGTTGAAAAACTGTTTTTT.

This clonotype came up many times. V is TRBV20-1 and J is TRBJ2-3, with unresolved D. Germline values: CDR1 DFQATT, CDR2 SNEGSKA (reference sequence). The CDR3 runs 13 residues. V was cut by 3 bases and J by 2 bases, with 9 bases left in between. The CDR3 region has the DNA TGCAGTGCTAGCGCCGGCTCCACAGATACGCAGTATTTT. It encodes CSASAGSTDTQYF.

This clonotype occurred many times. The chain links TRBV29-1 to TRBJ2-1, with D uncertain. CDR1 and CDR2 (germline): SQVTM, ANQGSEA. Trimming pared 5 bases from V and 3 bases from J, leaving 14 bases between. The CDR3 contains 14 residues. CDR3 in DNA: TGCAGCGTTTATGAAAGTTCTGGCTACAATGAGCAGTTCTTC. Amino acids: CSVYESSGYNEQFF.

This clonotype appeared many times. The chain combines TRBV9 with TRBJ2-5, with 8 bases matching TRBD2. This CDR3 contains 14 residues. CDR1 and CDR2 (germline): SGDLS, YYNGEE. V was clipped by 3 bases and J by 3 bases; unmatched bases: 4. The CDR3 region has the DNA TGTGCCAGCAGCGCGTCGGGACTAGAAGAGACCCAGTACTTC. It is translated as CASSASGLEETQYF.

This clonotype was observed many times. The J gene is TRBJ1-2, the V gene TRBV20-1; possibly TRBD1 for D (6 bases). The V gene's germline CDR1 is DFQATT and CDR2 SNEGSKA (reference sequence). This CDR3 region has 12 residues. The V end lost 6 bases, the J end lost 4 bases, and 12 bases lay between the germline ends. Here the CDR3 DNA reads TGCAGTGCCAACCGGGACACCTATGGCTACACCTTC. Its protein is CSANRDTYGYTF.